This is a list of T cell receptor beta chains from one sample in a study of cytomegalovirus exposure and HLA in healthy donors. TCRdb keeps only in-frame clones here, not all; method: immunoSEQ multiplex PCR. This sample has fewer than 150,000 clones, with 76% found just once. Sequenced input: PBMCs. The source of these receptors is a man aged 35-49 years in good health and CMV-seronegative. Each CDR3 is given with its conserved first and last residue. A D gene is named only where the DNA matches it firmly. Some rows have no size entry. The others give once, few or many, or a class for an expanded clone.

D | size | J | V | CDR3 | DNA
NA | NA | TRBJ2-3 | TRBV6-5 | CASRLPPLDTQYF | TGTGCCAGCAGACTACCACCCTTAGATACGCAGTATTTT
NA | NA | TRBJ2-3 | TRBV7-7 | CASSLGLGGSDTQYF | TGTGCCAGCAGCTTGGGACTGGGTGGGTCAGATACGCAGTATTTT
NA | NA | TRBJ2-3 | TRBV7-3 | CASSSPSPAGFTDTQYF | TGTGCCAGCAGCTCTCCCTCCCCAGCGGGCTTCACAGATACGCAGTATTTT
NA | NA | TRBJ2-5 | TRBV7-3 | CASSSYLAAQETQYF | TGTGCCAGCAGCTCGTATTTAGCGGCCCAAGAGACCCAGTACTTC
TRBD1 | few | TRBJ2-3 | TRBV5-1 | CASSSYGLRQGSTDTQYF | TGCGCCAGCAGCTCCTACGGCCTGCGACAGGGTAGCACAGATACGCAGTATTTT
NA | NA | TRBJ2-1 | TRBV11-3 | CASSLVGRVDEQFF | TGTGCCAGCAGCTTAGTCGGGAGAGTGGATGAGCAGTTCTTC
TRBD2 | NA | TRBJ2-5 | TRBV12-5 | CASGGPGGTQYF | TGTGCTAGTGGTGGCCCGGGGGGGACCCAGTACTTC
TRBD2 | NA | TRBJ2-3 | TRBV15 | CATSRGLAGGYTDTQYF | TGTGCCACCAGCAGGGGACTAGCGGGGGGGTACACAGATACGCAGTATTTT
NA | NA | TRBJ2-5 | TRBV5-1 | CASSTGTGPLETQYF | TGCGCCAGCAGCACCGGGACTGGGCCCCTGGAGACCCAGTACTTC
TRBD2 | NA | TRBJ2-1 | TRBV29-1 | CSRTGTSGSEEQFF | TGCAGCCGAACCGGGACTAGCGGCAGTGAAGAGCAGTTCTTC
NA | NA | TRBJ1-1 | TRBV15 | CATSRDEAAEAFF | TGTGCCACCAGCAGAGATGAGGCCGCTGAAGCTTTCTTT
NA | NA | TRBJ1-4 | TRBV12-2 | CASLPCGTNEKLFF | TGTGCAAGCCTTCCGTGCGGGACTAATGAAAAACTGTTTTTT
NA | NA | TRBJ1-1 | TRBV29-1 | CSVAGRQVGAFF | TGCAGCGTAGCGGGCCGCCAAGTGGGAGCTTTCTTT
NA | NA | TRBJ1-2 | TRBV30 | CAWSLGGGYGYTF | TGTGCCTGGAGTCTGGGGGGGGGCTATGGCTACACCTTC
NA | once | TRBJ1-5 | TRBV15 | CATSRGAGQPQHF | TGTGCCACCAGCAGAGGTGCAGGGCAGCCCCAGCATTTT
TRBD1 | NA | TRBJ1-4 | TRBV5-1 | CASSGTGGFEKLFF | TGCGCCAGCAGCGGGACAGGGGGCTTTGAAAAACTGTTTTTT
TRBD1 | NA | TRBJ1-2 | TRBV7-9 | CASSLDRGIHGYTF | TGTGCCAGCAGCCTGGACAGGGGGATTCATGGCTACACCTTC
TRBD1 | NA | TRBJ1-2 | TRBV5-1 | CASSLGQDGYGYTF | TGCGCCAGCAGCCTGGGACAGGATGGCTACGGCTACACCTTC
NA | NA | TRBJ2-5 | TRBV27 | CASSPRQVVGETQYF | TGTGCCAGCAGTCCCCGACAGGTGGTAGGGGAGACCCAGTACTTC
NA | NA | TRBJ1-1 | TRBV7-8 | CASSLEDSGAFF | TGTGCCAGCAGCTTAGAGGACAGTGGGGCTTTCTTT
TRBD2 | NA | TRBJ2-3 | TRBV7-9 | CASSLVGGLATQYF | TGTGCCAGCAGCTTAGTCGGCGGACTAGCTACGCAGTATTTT
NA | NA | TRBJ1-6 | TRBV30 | CAWGQFPNSPLHF | TGTGCCTGGGGACAGTTCCCGAATTCACCCCTCCACTTT
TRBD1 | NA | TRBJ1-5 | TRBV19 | CASSRSRQGAWQPQHF | TGTGCCAGTAGTAGATCAAGACAGGGGGCTTGGCAGCCCCAGCATTTT
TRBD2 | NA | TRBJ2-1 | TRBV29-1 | CSVAGTSAYNEQFF | TGCAGCGTTGCCGGGACTAGCGCCTACAATGAGCAGTTCTTC
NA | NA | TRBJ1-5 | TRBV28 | CASSSGQPQHF | TGTGCCAGCAGTTCCGGTCAGCCCCAGCATTTT
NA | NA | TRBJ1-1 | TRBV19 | CASSIGQTMNTEAFF | TGTGCCAGTAGTATAGGTCAGACTATGAACACTGAAGCTTTCTTT
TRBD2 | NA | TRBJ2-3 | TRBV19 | CATERTSGGDTQYF | TGTGCCACTGAACGGACTAGCGGGGGAGATACGCAGTATTTT
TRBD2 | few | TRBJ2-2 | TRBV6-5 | CASSYSSGGGTGELFF | TGTGCCAGCAGTTACTCGTCCGGGGGAGGGACCGGGGAGCTGTTTTTT
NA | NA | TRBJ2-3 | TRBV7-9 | CASSQTIDTQYF | TGTGCCAGCAGCCAGACAATAGATACGCAGTATTTT
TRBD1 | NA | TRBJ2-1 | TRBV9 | CASSATGTGVLNEQFF | TGTGCCAGCAGCGCCACCGGGACAGGCGTCCTAAATGAGCAGTTCTTC
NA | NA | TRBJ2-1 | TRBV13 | CASSLVPVFSEKDNEQFF | TGTGCCAGCAGCTTAGTCCCAGTGTTTAGCGAGAAGGACAATGAGCAGTTCTTC
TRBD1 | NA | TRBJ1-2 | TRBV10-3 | CAISDTTDRGEDYGYTF | TGTGCCATCAGTGATACCACAGACAGGGGCGAGGACTATGGCTACACCTTC
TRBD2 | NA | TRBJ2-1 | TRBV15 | CATKKAGGRRSSYNEQFF | TGTGCCACCAAGAAAGCGGGAGGGCGTCGGAGCTCCTACAATGAGCAGTTCTTC
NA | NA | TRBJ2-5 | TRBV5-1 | CASSFGLQGTQYF | TGCGCCAGCAGCTTTGGCCTCCAGGGGACCCAGTACTTC
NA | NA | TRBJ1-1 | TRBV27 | CASSAGYTEAFF | TGTGCCAGCAGTGCGGGGTACACTGAAGCTTTCTTT
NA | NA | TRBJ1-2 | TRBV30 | CAWRVPPSASGYTF | TGTGCCTGGAGGGTACCCCCCTCCGCCAGTGGCTACACCTTC
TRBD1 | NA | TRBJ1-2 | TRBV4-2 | CASSQEVRRGLNGYTF | TGTGCCAGCAGCCAAGAAGTCCGCAGGGGGCTAAATGGCTACACCTTC